Below are 25 T cell receptor beta chains sequenced from a single sample in a study of technical replicates of blood from a few donors. Measured with immunoSEQ multiplex PCR; TCRdb has only the in-frame clones, and not every one. The sample shows around 75,000 clones, approximately 90% of them seen only once. Sequenced: T cells isolated from PBMCs. These TCRs come from a human donor in good health.

In its sample, this clone was seen once. The CDR3 spells CASSRRQTYGYTF. CDR3 in DNA: TGTGCCAGCAGCCGTCGACAGACCTATGGCTACACCTTC. The chain recombines TRBV14 with TRBJ1-2, with a possible D match to TRBD1 (5 bases). The V end was cut by 4 bases, the J end by 4 bases, with 10 bases between. Germline values: CDR1 SGHDN, CDR2 FVKESK. This CDR3 is built from 13 residues. Complete variable domain (other parts from reference TRBV14 and TRBJ1-2): EAGVTQFPSHSVIEKGQTVTLRCDPISGHDNLYWYRRVMGKEIKFLLHFVKESKQDESGMPNNRFLAERTGGTYSTLKVQPAELEDSGVYFCASSRRQTYGYTFGSGTRLTVV.

V usage is TRBV6-5 and J usage is TRBJ2-7; no firm D call. Germline CDR1 and CDR2: MNHEY and SVGAGI. The CDR3 sequence is 13 residues long. With 6 bases removed from V and 3 bases from J, the gap between germline ends came to 12 bases. As DNA, the CDR3 is TGTGCCAGCAGCAGTTCCCCTCTCTACGAGCAGTACTTC. It translates to CASSSSPLYEQYF.

As DNA, the CDR3 is TGTGCCAGCAGACTGACTAGCGGGAGTGGAGAGACCCAGTACTTC. This sequence encodes CASRLTSGSGETQYF. The genes are TRBV6-5 and TRBJ2-5; 12 bases fit TRBD2. The length of the CDR3 is 15 residues. The germline V gene encodes CDR1 MNHEY and CDR2 SVGAGI. V shed 6 bases, J shed 4 bases, and the junction held 6 bases outside the gene matches.

The chain employs TRBV28 and TRBJ2-5; D is unclear. Deletions cut 5 bases from V and 4 bases from J, with 11 bases between. The CDR3 consists of 13 residues. Germline V gives CDR1 MDHEN, CDR2 SYDVKM. DNA of the CDR3: TGTGCCAGCAGTCTGCGCTTAAGAGAGACCCAGTACTTC. Translation: CASSLRLRETQYF.

The J gene is TRBJ2-4, the V gene TRBV7-9; TRBD2 might be the D (6 bases). The CDR3 spans 19 residues. Germline lookup yields CDR1 SEHNR and CDR2 FQNEAQ (reference sequence). The germline V and J ends were trimmed by 1 base and 0 bases, with 19 bases remaining between them. DNA for the CDR3: TGTGCCAGCAGCTTAGAGGTATCTGGGACTTTACTAGCCAAAAACATTCAGTACTTC. Its translation: CASSLEVSGTLLAKNIQYF.

The chain links TRBV19 to TRBJ1-4; perhaps TRBD1 as D (5 bases). Deletions cut 7 bases from V and 8 bases from J, with 23 bases between. The length of the CDR3 is 16 residues. CDR1 is LNHDA and CDR2 is SQIVND in the germline V gene (reference sequence). CDR3 residues: CASNRDLVRPLEKLFF. Here the CDR3 DNA reads TGTGCCAGTAATAGGGACTTGGTCCGTCCTCTCGAAAAACTGTTTTTT.

This clone was seen only once. The rearrangement joins TRBV6-6 to TRBJ2-7; D may be TRBD1 (6 bases). Germline CDR1 and CDR2: MNHNY and SVGAGI (reference sequence). There are 14 residues in the CDR3. The ends were cut back, 3 bases at V and 0 bases at J, with 9 bases in the middle. The CDR3 spells CASSYTGSSYEQYF. CDR3 coding DNA: TGTGCCAGCAGTTATACAGGGAGCTCCTACGAGCAGTACTTC.

The chain couples TRBV5-1 to TRBJ2-1, with 9 bases lining up with TRBD2. CDR1 is SGHRS and CDR2 is YFSETQ in the germline V gene. CDR3 size: 15 residues. Unmatched junction bases numbered 3, after V lost 1 base and J lost 4 bases. The DNA for the CDR3 is TGCGCCAGCAGCTTGCGGAGCGGGGGGTACAATGAGCAGTTCTTC. This codes for CASSLRSGGYNEQFF. The variable domain in full, with the rest retrieved from reference TRBV5-1 and TRBJ2-1, is KAGVTQTPRYLIKTRGQQVTLSCSPISGHRSVSWYQQTPGQGLQFLFEYFSETQRNKGNFPGRFSGRQFSNSRSEMNVSTLELGDSALYLCASSLRSGGYNEQFFGPGTRLTVL.

This clone was seen only a few times. The chain recombines TRBV18 with TRBJ2-1; 13 nucleotides match TRBD2. In germline, CDR1 is KGHSH, CDR2 LQKENI. This CDR3 is 19 amino acids long. The junction had 16 bases not matched to a gene; V was cut back by 3 bases and J by 8 bases. The CDR3 loop reads CASSPLPGLAGYGSDEQFF. The CDR3 DNA reads as TGTGCCAGCTCACCCTTACCGGGACTAGCGGGGTATGGGAGCGATGAGCAGTTCTTC.

V and J are TRBV14 and TRBJ1-1, with 7 positions matching TRBD1. V shed 2 bases and J 7 bases; nucleotides not matched to a gene: 7. Germline loops: CDR1 SGHDN, CDR2 FVKESK. CDR3 length: 14 residues. CDR3 loop: CASSQPDRIIEAFF. DNA for the CDR3: TGTGCCAGCAGCCAACCGGACAGGATAATTGAAGCTTTCTTT.

The chain couples TRBV11-3 to TRBJ2-5; TRBD1 is a possible D gene (5 bases). Germline CDR1 reads SGHNT; CDR2 reads YENEEA. The V gene lost 5 bases and the J gene lost 5 bases, with 18 bases spanning the gap. CDR3 length: 15 amino acids. CDR3 nucleotide sequence: TGTGCCAGCAGCCAGGACATCGGCTTACAGGAGACCCAGTACTTC. Its protein is CASSQDIGLQETQYF.

CDR3 nucleotides: TGTGCCAGCAGCTTAATGGTGGGCAGGGCCGATGAGCAGTTCTTC. Its translation is CASSLMVGRADEQFF. The chain couples TRBV11-1 to TRBJ2-1; weak D call: TRBD1 (5 bases). Per the germline V gene, CDR1 is SGHAT and CDR2 is FQDESV (reference sequence). The CDR3 is 15 residues long. The V and J ends lost 2 bases and 8 bases respectively, with 16 bases between them.

V usage is TRBV28 and J usage is TRBJ1-5; TRBD1 matches 7 bases. The germline CDR1 and CDR2 sequences are MDHEN and SYDVKM. V lost 1 base to trimming and J lost 1 base; unmatched junction nucleotides: 7. The CDR3 loop spans 17 amino acids. This CDR3 is CASSLYRQGRSNQPQHF. The DNA of the CDR3 is TGTGCCAGCAGTTTATACCGACAGGGTCGCAGCAATCAGCCCCAGCATTTT.

In regard to this clone: The sample carries other DNA sequences with the same CDR3. The V and J genes are TRBV7-9 and TRBJ1-1; maybe TRBD1 (6 bases). V was trimmed by 3 bases and J by 1 base, leaving 6 bases between them. Germline-derived CDR1 and CDR2 are SEHNR and FQNEAQ (reference sequence). This CDR3 is 13 amino acids long. In DNA form, the CDR3 reads TGTGCCAGCAGCTTGACAGGGAACACTGAAGCTTTCTTT. The encoded protein is CASSLTGNTEAFF.

This sequence joins TRBV5-4 and TRBJ2-3; 14 bases agree with TRBD2. In germline, CDR1 is SGHNT, CDR2 YYREEE (reference sequence). CDR3 size: 16 residues. V was pared by 7 bases and J by 2 bases, with 6 bases of the junction left unmatched. The chain's CDR3 is CASSWGLAGDTDTQYF. In DNA, the CDR3 is TGTGCCAGCTCCTGGGGACTAGCGGGAGACACAGATACGCAGTATTTT.

This clone was counted between two and nine times. The rearrangement joins TRBV6-1 to TRBJ1-1, with 7 bases identical to TRBD1. The CDR3 is made up of 14 amino acids. Germline V gene lookup returns CDR1 MNHNS and CDR2 SASEGT. The V segment lost 4 bases and the J segment 4 bases; nucleotides outside the gene matches: 6. As DNA, the CDR3 is TGTGCCAGCAGTGTGGACAGGACTGGCACTGAAGCTTTCTTT. Protein product: CASSVDRTGTEAFF.

The rearrangement links TRBV19 to TRBJ2-5; the D gene is possibly TRBD2 (6 bases). Germline V CDR1 and CDR2: LNHDA, SQIVND (reference sequence). CDR3 size: 16 residues. The V end lost 3 bases, the J end lost 2 bases, and 16 bases lay between the germline ends. For the CDR3, the DNA is TGTGCCAGTAGTATGGAGGCGGGATACGGGCAAGAGACCCAGTACTTC. This sequence encodes CASSMEAGYGQETQYF.

The chain joins TRBV28 to TRBJ1-5; TRBD1 agrees at 10 bases. The CDR3 has 16 residues. The germline V gene has CDR1 MDHEN and CDR2 SYDVKM. Unmatched junction bases numbered 7, after V lost 4 bases and J lost 4 bases. In nucleotides, the CDR3 is TGTGCCAGCAGTTGGGGACAGGGGACTTTAAATCAGCCCCAGCATTTT. It translates to CASSWGQGTLNQPQHF.

The gene calls are TRBV2 and TRBJ2-5, with D tentatively TRBD2 (6 bases). Germline V gene sequence: CDR1 SNHLY, CDR2 FYNNEI. The germline V and J ends were trimmed by 2 bases and 5 bases, with 9 bases remaining between them. The CDR3 has 13 residues. The CDR3 DNA reads as TGTGCCAGCAGTGAAATACGGGGGGAGACCCAGTACTTC. As protein: CASSEIRGETQYF.

In this sample, this clone turned up once. This chain uses TRBV6-5 with TRBJ2-5; D is perhaps TRBD2 (6 bases). The CDR3 length is 15 residues. Trimming left V 2 bases short and J 4 bases short, with 14 bases between. Germline V gene data show CDR1 as MNHEY and CDR2 as SVGAGI. DNA for the CDR3: TGTGCCAGCAGTTACAACGCCGGGGGACTAGAGACCCAGTACTTC. Translation gives CASSYNAGGLETQYF.

This clone has a single count. The chain carries TRBV18 and TRBJ2-6; no reliable D call. The CDR3 length is 16 residues. CDR1 KGHSH and CDR2 LQKENI come from the germline V gene. Trimming cost V 6 bases and J 1 base, with 13 bases left between them. The CDR3 bases are TGTGCCAGCTCCCTAGAGAGTAGATCTGGGGCCAACGTCCTGACTTTC. Protein sequence: CASSLESRSGANVLTF.

The chain joins TRBV4-1 to TRBJ1-1, with TRBD1 matching 7 bases. Losses at the gene ends were 2 bases for V and 10 bases for J; bases not matched to a gene: 10. This CDR3 is 14 amino acids long. Germline CDR1 and CDR2: MGHRA and YSYEKL. CDR3 in DNA: TGCGCCAGCAGCCAAACCCAATCCAGGGGGTTAGCTTTCTTT. Translating it yields CASSQTQSRGLAFF.

This clone was counted once. The chain's CDR3 is CASSYSSQVQHEQFF. CDR3 nucleotides: TGTGCCAGCAGTTACTCGAGTCAGGTTCAGCATGAGCAGTTCTTC. V gene TRBV6-6 combines with J gene TRBJ2-1; D is unresolved. The V gene's germline CDR1 is MNHNY and CDR2 SVGAGI (reference sequence). V lost 0 bases and J lost 8, with 14 bases in between. The CDR3 has 15 residues.

V usage is TRBV19 and J usage is TRBJ2-7, with TRBD2 as a possible D gene (7 bases). Germline V lookup: CDR1 LNHDA, CDR2 SQIVND (reference sequence). This CDR3 comprises 16 residues. V lost 2 bases to trimming and J lost 3 bases, with 17 bases between them. The chain's CDR3 is CASSISKGGDRYEQYF. CDR3 nucleotides: TGTGCCAGTAGTATATCAAAGGGGGGGGACCGCTACGAGCAGTACTTC.

CDR3 amino acids: CASIKRGPGGMNTGELFF. CDR3 sequence (DNA): TGTGCCAGCATAAAACGAGGACCCGGAGGGATGAACACCGGGGAGCTGTTTTTT. The chain carries TRBV27 and TRBJ2-2, with a tentative D call TRBD2 (6 bases). Germline CDR1 and CDR2: MNHEY and SMNVEV (reference sequence). Trimming cost V 7 bases and J 1 base, with 22 bases left between them. The CDR3 consists of 18 residues.